The following is a T cell receptor (beta chain) sequence with its context. The target antigen is unknown. The data were taken from a study of type 1 regulatory T cells. Study-wide background: An in vitro protocol generated T-allo10, a Tr1-enriched, alloantigen-specific CD4 T cell product.

Graft donor-derived T-allo10 cells were described as host-alloantigen-specific, anergic, and alloantigen-specifically suppressive. TCRdb used MiXCR to reprocess the reads, holding one entry per CDR3 protein. In the table there are about 24,000 distinct CDR3 sequences, over 60% of which are singletons. V lost 3 bases and J 5 bases, leaving 10 bases between the germline ends. This CDR3 spans 12 amino acids. CDR1 DFQATT and CDR2 SNEGSKA come from the germline V gene (reference sequence). The gene calls are TRBV20-1 and TRBJ1-2, with no clear D. Sample: cultured T cells, either the whole culture or a sorted T cell fraction (not recorded which). Subset denoted: Tr1-enriched cell product generated in vitro against host alloantigens. The source is a human donor in good health. CDR3 sequence (DNA): TGCAGTGCTAGTTGGGCAGAATATGGCTACACCTTC. Protein product: CSASWAEYGYTF.